The 3 T cell receptor beta chains reported below all come from one sample, sequenced in a study of T cell responses to AZD1222 COVID-19 vaccine. The table came from immunoSEQ multiplex PCR; TCRdb's copy has only in-frame clones and leaves some out. Of 95,000 to 130,000 clones in the sample, around 88% are singletons; the top ten hold about 10%. This specimen was peripheral blood, taken on day 0 of AZD1222 vaccination. These receptors all stem from an adult in good health.

The rearrangement joins TRBV4-3 to TRBJ1-1, with 8 bases aligning to TRBD1. V gave up 4 bases and J gave up 3 bases; unmatched junction bases: 13. CDR1 and CDR2 (germline): LGHNA, YSLEER. This CDR3 comprises 17 residues. CDR3 DNA: TGCGCCAGCAGCCCCCGTCCCAGGGGGCCGATCTACACTGAAGCTTTCTTT. It translates to CASSPRPRGPIYTEAFF.

The chain carries TRBV5-4 and TRBJ1-2; 8 bases line up with TRBD1. V shed 1 base, J shed 8 bases, and the junction held 7 bases outside the gene matches. Per the germline V gene, CDR1 is SGHNT and CDR2 is YYREEE (reference sequence). The CDR3 runs to 14 residues. In DNA form, the CDR3 reads TGTGCCAGCAGCTTGCCCAGACAGGGGAAGGGCTACACCTTC. Translated, it gives CASSLPRQGKGYTF.

The chain couples TRBV5-1 to TRBJ2-2, with D hard to call. This CDR3 comprises 15 residues. From germline, CDR1 is SGHRS and CDR2 YFSETQ. Trimming stripped 0 bases from V and 4 bases from J, with 10 bases between. DNA of the CDR3: TGCGCCAGCAGCTTGGATCACCGCGGCACCGGGGAGCTGTTTTTT. Translation: CASSLDHRGTGELFF.